The entry that follows covers one TCR beta chain sequence. The antigen it binds to is not known. Qualities for individual bases were not recorded, and no much larger clone is one base off. This sample is part of a study of control samples from healthy donors and cancer patients (dated by TCRdb to the early 2020s). The CDR3 has 15 amino acids, counting the end cysteine and phenylalanine. The retained sequence is limited to the CDR3, 45 bases, with the frame set at the first base. CDR1 and CDR2 are read off the germline V gene (reference sequence) as LNHNV and YYDKDF. At the junction V is shortened by 0 bases and J by 1 base, with 7 bases in between. Library prep was done by the immunoSEQ multiplex PCR assay. Drawn from immuneACCESS, this table holds only the in-frame rearrangements with V and J called that TCRdb kept. Clones are partly lost; checked studies trace under half to an unresolved V gene and leave the rest unexplained. In this sample the table shows approximately 130,000 clones, more than 80% of which occur a single time. In total, the top ten clones hold 40% of the sample.

The sequence is built from TRBV15 and TRBJ1-3; the D segment cannot be called with confidence. The source is a man between 50 and 59 years old in good health. What was sequenced was blood. CDR3 protein: CATSRDMGSGNTIYF. The nucleotides are TGTGCCACCAGCAGAGATATGGGGTCTGGAAACACCATATATTTT.